The 29 T cell receptor beta chains below all came from one sample that was sequenced in a study of molecular identifiers for immune sequencing clone quantification. TCRdb analysed the PCR reads with MiXCR anew, one entry per CDR3 protein. Among hundreds of thousands of distinct CDR3 sequences, just under 20% were seen once, and the ten largest hold roughly 0.83%. The material sequenced was naive CD8+ T cells from blood, with Jurkat cell RNA spiked in. Subset reported: FACS-sorted CD8+CD4-CCR7+CD45RA+ naive T cells. The source is a human donor in good health. Some libraries in this study had Jurkat cell RNA spiked in.

The chain combines TRBV5-6 with TRBJ1-3; tentative D call: TRBD1 (5 bases). Trimming took off 0 bases at V and 1 base at J, with 8 bases between the two ends. The CDR3 has 15 amino acids. CDR1 SGHDT and CDR2 YYEEEE come from the germline V gene. Here the CDR3 reads CASSLEGLSGNTIYF. The DNA for the CDR3 is TGTGCCAGCAGCTTGGAGGGGCTTTCTGGAAACACCATATATTTT.

Worth noting for this clonotype: This may come from a read error, since a much larger clone is one base off. For the CDR3, the DNA is TGTGCCAGCCGGGACAGCGAGATGAGCACTGAAGCTTTCTTT. Residues: CASRDSEMSTEAFF. The chain joins TRBV12-3 or TRBV12-4 to TRBJ1-1; 7 bases align to TRBD1. The ends lost 8 bases at V and 4 bases at J; junction bases unmatched: 10. The CDR3 contains 14 residues.

This clonotype was seen many times. The chain employs TRBV6-2 or TRBV6-3 and TRBJ1-1; D call uncertain. This CDR3 comprises 16 residues. The germline V and J ends were trimmed by 4 bases and 1 base, with 16 bases remaining between them. The germline V gene encodes CDR1 MNHEY and CDR2 SVGEGT. The CDR3 DNA is TGTGCCAGCAGTTTTTGGGAATCAGATGAGAACACTGAAGCTTTCTTT. As protein: CASSFWESDENTEAFF.

This clonotype was observed many times. The chain couples TRBV19 to TRBJ2-2; D ambiguous. The CDR3 extends over 12 amino acids. Trimming stripped 10 bases from V and 6 bases from J, with 12 bases between. Germline V gene data show CDR1 as LNHDA and CDR2 as SQIVND (reference sequence). CDR3 sequence (DNA): TGTGCCATTCAAGACACGGCCGGGGAGCTGTTTTTT. This translates into CAIQDTAGELFF.

The rearrangement links TRBV5-1 to TRBJ2-7; maybe TRBD2 (6 bases). CDR3 length equals 15 residues. Trimming shortened V by 0 bases and J by 1 base, and 11 bases separated the two germline ends. CDR1 and CDR2 (germline): SGHRS, YFSETQ. The CDR3 coding sequence is TGCGCCAGCAGCTTGGGAGTCGGGGGTTCCTACGAGCAGTACTTC. This gives the protein CASSLGVGGSYEQYF.

This clonotype showed up many times. The chain has TRBV24-1 and TRBJ2-1; weak D call: TRBD1 (6 bases). Trimming left V 3 bases short and J 2 bases short, with 13 bases between. CDR3 size: 16 residues. CDR1 KGHDR and CDR2 SFDVKD come from the germline V gene. CDR3 DNA: TGTGCCACCAGTGATGGTCCAGGGGCCCCCTACAATGAGCAGTTCTTC. Translated, it gives CATSDGPGAPYNEQFF.

This clonotype was counted at least ten times. V usage is TRBV6-1 and J usage is TRBJ1-1, with D possibly matching TRBD1 (5 bases). In germline, CDR1 is MNHNS, CDR2 SASEGT. The length of the CDR3 is 16 residues. The ends were cut back, 6 bases at V and 4 bases at J, with 21 bases in the middle. In DNA form, the CDR3 reads TGTGCCAGCAGGGCGTGGGGAGGGGACCGGGGCACTGAAGCTTTCTTT. This encodes CASRAWGGDRGTEAFF.

The table lists this clonotype with many counts. The V call is TRBV11-2, the J call TRBJ2-3, with D unresolved. Deletions cut 5 bases from V and 0 bases from J, with 12 bases between. Germline V gene data show CDR1 as SGHAT and CDR2 as FQNNGV. The CDR3 has 15 residues. CDR3 DNA: TGTGCCAGCAGCCAGGACGGATCTAGCACAGATACGCAGTATTTT. It encodes CASSQDGSSTDTQYF.

As regards this clonotype: At one end, the junction sequence differs from germline, possibly due to a read error. The chain combines TRBV5-3 with TRBJ2-7, with 10 bases fitting TRBD1. TRBV5-3 is filed as an ORF, its function uncertain. There are 15 residues in the CDR3. The CDR3 sequence is CASSLGQGLSYEQHF. The CDR3, as DNA: TGTGCCAGCAGCTTGGGACAGGGGCTTTCCTACGAGCAGCACTTC.

The sample holds many counts of this clonotype. V gene TRBV20-1 combines with J gene TRBJ1-6; D is perhaps TRBD1 (6 bases). V was trimmed by 0 bases and J by 10 bases, leaving 10 bases between them. In germline, CDR1 is DFQATT, CDR2 SNEGSKA (reference sequence). This CDR3 has 13 amino acids. The CDR3 region is CSARDTGISPLHF. The CDR3, as DNA: TGCAGTGCTAGAGACACAGGGATATCACCCCTCCACTTT.

This clonotype has a handful of counts. The rearrangement links TRBV19 to TRBJ2-5; D gene uncertain. This CDR3 comprises 13 residues. V lost 3 bases and J 5 bases, leaving 10 bases between the germline ends. The germline CDR1 and CDR2 sequences are LNHDA and SQIVND (reference sequence). CDR3 region: CASSILHSETQYF. CDR3 coding DNA: TGTGCCAGTAGTATCCTTCATTCGGAGACCCAGTACTTC.

This clonotype was seen a few times. The chain links TRBV4-1 to TRBJ1-6; D unclear. Trimming shortened V by 3 bases and J by 5 bases, and 5 bases separated the two germline ends. Germline CDR1 is MGHRA and CDR2 is YSYEKL. The CDR3 has 13 amino acids. CDR3 nucleotides: TGCGCCAGCAGCCACGATGATAATTCACCCCTCCACTTT. Translating it yields CASSHDDNSPLHF.

This clonotype was detected ten times or more. The chain uses TRBV12-3 or TRBV12-4 and TRBJ2-4; 7 nucleotides align to TRBD1. The CDR3 contains 13 residues. V trimming: 6 bases; J trimming: 5 bases; junction bases outside the gene matches: 4. The CDR3 reads CASRAGQENIQYF. CDR3 DNA: TGTGCCAGCAGGGCCGGACAGGAAAACATTCAGTACTTC.

This clonotype was counted a few times. The J gene is TRBJ1-2, the V gene TRBV7-9, with TRBD1 identical over 7 bases. The germline CDR1 and CDR2 sequences are SEHNR and FQNEAQ (reference sequence). The CDR3 loop spans 12 amino acids. V was pared by 5 bases and J by 6 bases, with 3 bases of the junction left unmatched. The CDR3 reads CASSPGGNGYTF. For the CDR3, the DNA is TGTGCCAGCAGCCCAGGGGGAAATGGCTACACCTTC.

This clonotype was counted between two and nine times. J is TRBJ2-7 and V is TRBV27; TRBD1 aligns across 8 bases. This CDR3 is built from 14 residues. CDR1 MNHEY and CDR2 SMNVEV come from the germline V gene (reference sequence). The junction had 4 bases not matched to a gene; V was cut back by 4 bases and J by 2 bases. The CDR3, as DNA: TGTGCCAGCAGTTATCAGGGGGCGGCCTACGAGCAGTACTTC. Encoded protein: CASSYQGAAYEQYF.

This clonotype was observed a handful of times. The V gene is TRBV2, the J gene TRBJ2-5, with D perhaps TRBD2 (7 bases). CDR3 length equals 18 residues. Germline V gene sequence: CDR1 SNHLY, CDR2 FYNNEI. V dropped 8 bases and J dropped 4 bases, with 29 bases sitting between them. The CDR3 spells CASLFERGRANPGETQYF. CDR3 coding DNA: TGTGCCAGCTTATTCGAAAGGGGGAGGGCCAATCCGGGAGAGACCCAGTACTTC.

This clonotype came up a few times. The chain employs TRBV7-9 and TRBJ2-2; 9 bases fit TRBD2. Losses at the gene ends were 5 bases for V and 3 bases for J; bases not matched to a gene: 13. The CDR3 consists of 18 residues. Germline CDR1 reads SEHNR; CDR2 reads FQNEAQ (reference sequence). The CDR3 region has the DNA TGTGCCAGCAGCCTGAGGGGGGCTAGCGGGAATTACACCGGGGAGCTGTTTTTT. This codes for CASSLRGASGNYTGELFF.

This clonotype was seen a handful of times. This chain uses TRBV12-3 or TRBV12-4 with TRBJ1-5, with a weak D call TRBD1 (5 bases). The CDR3 spans 15 residues. V was cut by 5 bases and J by 7 bases, with 18 bases left in between. CDR3 region: CASSLTWDPEQPQHF. The CDR3 nucleotides are TGTGCCAGCAGTCTTACTTGGGACCCAGAACAGCCCCAGCATTTT.

This clonotype has a count of ten or more. The chain has TRBV4-3 and TRBJ1-6, with TRBD1 matching 7 bases. Germline V CDR1 and CDR2: LGHNA, YSLEER. The V segment lost 4 bases and the J segment 7 bases; nucleotides outside the gene matches: 10. This CDR3 region has 16 residues. CDR3 coding DNA: TGCGCCAGCAGCCGATCAGGGGGTGTGGGGAATTCACCCCTCCACTTT. Translating gives CASSRSGGVGNSPLHF.

About this clonotype itself: This likely comes from a read error, as the CDR3 has no conserved phenylalanine or tryptophan at its end. V and J are TRBV28 and TRBJ1-5; a weak D match, TRBD1 (5 bases). The germline CDR1 and CDR2 sequences are MDHEN and SYDVKM. V was trimmed by 3 bases and J by 4 bases, leaving 10 bases between them. The CDR3 has 14 residues. The CDR3 DNA reads TGTGCCAGCAGTTTCTTAGACAGTAATCAGCCCCAGCATTTG. The encoded protein is CASSFLDSNQPQHL.

This clonotype was found many times. J is TRBJ2-7 and V is TRBV7-6; no definite D call. Germline loops: CDR1 SGHVS, CDR2 FNYEAQ. This CDR3 contains 15 residues. The germline V and J ends were trimmed by 4 bases and 1 base, with 14 bases remaining between them. The CDR3 spells CASSSEPHSSYEQYF. The CDR3 region has the DNA TGTGCCAGCAGCTCGGAACCCCATAGTTCCTACGAGCAGTACTTC.

As concerns this clonotype: A read error may be the cause here, since a much bigger clone is one base away. The rearrangement links TRBV16 to TRBJ1-5; no clear D. V dropped 4 bases and J dropped 1 base, with 11 bases sitting between them. CDR1 KGHSY and CDR2 FQNENV come from the germline V gene. CDR3 size: 15 residues. CDR3 DNA sequence: TGTGCCAGCAGCCGATTTGTTGGGAGCAATCAGCCCCAGCATTTT. Residues: CASSRFVGSNQPQHF.

This clonotype was counted many times. The genes are TRBV11-2 and TRBJ2-7; perhaps TRBD1 as D (5 bases). The CDR3 has 13 residues. CDR1 and CDR2 (germline): SGHAT, FQNNGV. The V end was cut by 1 base, the J end by 4 bases, with 8 bases between. The chain's CDR3 is CASSLATGYEQYF. For the CDR3, the DNA is TGTGCCAGCAGCTTAGCCACAGGTTACGAGCAGTACTTC.

Concerning this clonotype: The junction differs from germline at one of its ends, possibly a read error. V gene TRBV27 combines with J gene TRBJ1-5, with 7 bases fitting TRBD1. Germline values: CDR1 MNHEY, CDR2 SMNVEV (reference sequence). This CDR3 comprises 14 residues. CDR3 loop: CASSGWDSNQPRHF. The CDR3 DNA reads TGTGCCAGCAGTGGCTGGGACAGCAATCAGCCCCGGCATTTT.

The chain is built from TRBV20-1 and TRBJ1-5; 7 bases line up with TRBD1. This CDR3 is 16 amino acids long. Germline CDR1 DFQATT, CDR2 SNEGSKA (reference sequence). J was trimmed by 0 bases and V by 4 bases; bases with no gene match: 9. The CDR3 coding sequence is TGCAGTGCTACCGACAGGGATTCCAATAGCAATCAGCCCCAGCATTTT. Its protein is CSATDRDSNSNQPQHF.

In the case of this clonotype: Since a much larger clone is just one base distant, this may be a read error. This sequence joins TRBV4-1 and TRBJ1-1; TRBD1 might be the D (6 bases). CDR3 size: 15 residues. V was shortened by 2 bases and J by 5 bases, with 15 bases between the two germline ends. Germline CDR1 and CDR2: MGHRA and YSYEKL. Here the CDR3 reads CASSQMGGGRTEAFF. DNA for the CDR3: TGCGCCAGCAGCCAAATGGGGGGCGGGAGAACTGAAGCTTTCTTT.

The rearrangement uses TRBV23-1 and TRBJ1-5; the D gene is possibly TRBD1 (6 bases). TRBV23-1 is filed as an ORF, its function uncertain. The ends were cut back, 7 bases at V and 5 bases at J, with 21 bases in the middle. The CDR3 is 16 residues long. Here the CDR3 reads CASTSSRWTDHQPQHF. The DNA of the CDR3 is TGCGCCAGCACGTCGAGCCGCTGGACAGACCATCAGCCCCAGCATTTT.

This clonotype was observed many times. V gene TRBV7-9 combines with J gene TRBJ2-7; TRBD1 matches at 11 bases. The CDR3 has 15 residues. The J segment lost 5 bases and the V segment lost 6 bases, leaving 9 bases of the junction unmatched. Germline CDR1 and CDR2: SEHNR and FQNEAQ (reference sequence). The CDR3, as DNA: TGTGCCAGCAGTCGGTGGACAGGGGGCCACCACGAGCAGTACTTC. It yields the protein CASSRWTGGHHEQYF.

This clonotype has at least ten counts. The gene calls are TRBV27 and TRBJ2-7; D is perhaps TRBD2 (6 bases). The length of the CDR3 is 13 residues. CDR1 is MNHEY, CDR2 SMNVEV, per germline (reference sequence). V dropped 5 bases and J dropped 9 bases, with 17 bases sitting between them. The CDR3 protein is CASSGLSGVGQYF. The CDR3 nucleotides read TGTGCCAGCAGTGGCCTCTCGGGGGTAGGGCAGTACTTC.